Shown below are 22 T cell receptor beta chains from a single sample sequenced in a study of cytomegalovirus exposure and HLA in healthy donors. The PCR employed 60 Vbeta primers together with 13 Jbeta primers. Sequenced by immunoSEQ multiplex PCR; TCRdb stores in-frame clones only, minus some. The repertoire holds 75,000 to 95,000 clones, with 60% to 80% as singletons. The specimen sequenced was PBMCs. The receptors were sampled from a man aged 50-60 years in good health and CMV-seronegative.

CDR3 nucleotides: TGTGCCAGCAGTGACGGACAGGGACCCACCGGGGAGCTGTTTTTT. Translation: CASSDGQGPTGELFF. The V and J genes are TRBV2 and TRBJ2-2, with 8 bases identical to TRBD1. The CDR3 loop spans 15 amino acids. The germline V gene has CDR1 SNHLY and CDR2 FYNNEI. V was clipped by 3 bases and J by 4 bases; unmatched bases: 4.

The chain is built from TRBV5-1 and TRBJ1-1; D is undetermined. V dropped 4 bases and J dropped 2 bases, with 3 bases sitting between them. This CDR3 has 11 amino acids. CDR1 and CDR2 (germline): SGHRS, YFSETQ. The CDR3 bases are TGCGCCAGCAGCCAAAACACTGAAGCTTTCTTT. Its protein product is CASSQNTEAFF. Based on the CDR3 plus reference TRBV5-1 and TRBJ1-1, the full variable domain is KAGVTQTPRYLIKTRGQQVTLSCSPISGHRSVSWYQQTPGQGLQFLFEYFSETQRNKGNFPGRFSGRQFSNSRSEMNVSTLELGDSALYLCASSQNTEAFFGQGTRLTVV.

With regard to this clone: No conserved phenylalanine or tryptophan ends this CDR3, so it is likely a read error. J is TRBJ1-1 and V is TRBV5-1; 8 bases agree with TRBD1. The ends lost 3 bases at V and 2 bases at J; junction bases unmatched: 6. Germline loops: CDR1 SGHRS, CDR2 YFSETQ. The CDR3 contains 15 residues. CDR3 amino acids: CASSWQGAINTEAFL. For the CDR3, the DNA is TGCGCCAGCAGCTGGCAGGGGGCCATCAACACTGAAGCTTTCCTT.

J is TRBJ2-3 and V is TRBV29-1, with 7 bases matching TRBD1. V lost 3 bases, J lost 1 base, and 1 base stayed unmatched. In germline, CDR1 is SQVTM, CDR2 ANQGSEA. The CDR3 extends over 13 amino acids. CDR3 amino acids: CSVDGQGTDTQYF. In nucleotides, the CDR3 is TGCAGCGTTGACGGACAGGGCACAGATACGCAGTATTTT.

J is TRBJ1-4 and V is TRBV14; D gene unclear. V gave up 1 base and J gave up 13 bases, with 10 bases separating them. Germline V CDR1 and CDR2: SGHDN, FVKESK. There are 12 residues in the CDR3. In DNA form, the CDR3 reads TGTGCCAGCAGCCAAGGAGGTCTTTTACTGTTTTTT. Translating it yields CASSQGGLLLFF.

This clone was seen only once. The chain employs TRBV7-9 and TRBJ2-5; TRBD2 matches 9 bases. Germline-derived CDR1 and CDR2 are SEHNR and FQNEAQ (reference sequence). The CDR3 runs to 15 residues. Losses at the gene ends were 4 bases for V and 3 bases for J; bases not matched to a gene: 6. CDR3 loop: CASSYPGLAEETQYF. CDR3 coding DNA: TGTGCCAGCAGCTACCCGGGACTAGCCGAAGAGACCCAGTACTTC.

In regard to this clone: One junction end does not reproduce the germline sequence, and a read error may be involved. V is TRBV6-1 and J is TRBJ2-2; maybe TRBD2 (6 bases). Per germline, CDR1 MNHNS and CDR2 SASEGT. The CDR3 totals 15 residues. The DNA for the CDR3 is TGTGCCAGCAGTGAATCCCCGATGAACACCGGGGGGCTGTTTTTT. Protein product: CASSESPMNTGGLFF.

DNA of the CDR3: TGTGCCAGCAGCCAGGCCGGGACTAGAGTCTACGAGCAGTACTTC. Its translation is CASSQAGTRVYEQYF. The rearrangement uses TRBV14 and TRBJ2-7; TRBD2 agrees at 8 bases. CDR1 SGHDN and CDR2 FVKESK come from the germline V gene. J gave up 3 bases and V 3 bases, and 7 bases lay outside the gene matches. This CDR3 has 15 amino acids.

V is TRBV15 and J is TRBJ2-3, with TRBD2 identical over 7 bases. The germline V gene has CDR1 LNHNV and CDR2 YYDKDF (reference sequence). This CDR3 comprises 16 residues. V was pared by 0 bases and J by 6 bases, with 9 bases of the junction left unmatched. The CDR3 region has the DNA TGTGCCACCAGCAGAGAGAAAGCGGGATGGGGGGATACGCAGTATTTT. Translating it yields CATSREKAGWGDTQYF.

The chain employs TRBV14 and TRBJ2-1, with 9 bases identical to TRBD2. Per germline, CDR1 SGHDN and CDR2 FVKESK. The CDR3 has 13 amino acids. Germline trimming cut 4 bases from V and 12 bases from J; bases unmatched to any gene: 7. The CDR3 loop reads CASSPHAGGVQFF. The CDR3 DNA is TGTGCCAGCAGCCCCCATGCGGGGGGGGTGCAGTTCTTC.

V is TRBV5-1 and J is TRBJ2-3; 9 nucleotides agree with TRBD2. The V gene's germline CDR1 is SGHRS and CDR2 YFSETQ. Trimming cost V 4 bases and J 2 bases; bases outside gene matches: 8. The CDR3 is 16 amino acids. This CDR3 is CASSTTASGVTDTQYF. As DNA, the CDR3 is TGCGCCAGCAGCACCACAGCTAGCGGGGTCACAGATACGCAGTATTTT.

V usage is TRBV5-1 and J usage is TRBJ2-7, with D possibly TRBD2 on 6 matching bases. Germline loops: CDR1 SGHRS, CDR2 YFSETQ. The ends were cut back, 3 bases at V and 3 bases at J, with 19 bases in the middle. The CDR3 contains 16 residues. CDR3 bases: TGCGCCAGCAGCTCGGTGCTCGGGGGAGTAGGCTACGAGCAGTACTTC. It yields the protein CASSSVLGGVGYEQYF.

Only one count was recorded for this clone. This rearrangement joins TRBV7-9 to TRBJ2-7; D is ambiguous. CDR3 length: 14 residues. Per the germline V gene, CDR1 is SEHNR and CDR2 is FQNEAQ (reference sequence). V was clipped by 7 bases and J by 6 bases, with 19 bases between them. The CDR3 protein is CASTVAAAPGEQYF. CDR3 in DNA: TGTGCCAGCACCGTTGCGGCCGCCCCCGGCGAGCAGTACTTC.

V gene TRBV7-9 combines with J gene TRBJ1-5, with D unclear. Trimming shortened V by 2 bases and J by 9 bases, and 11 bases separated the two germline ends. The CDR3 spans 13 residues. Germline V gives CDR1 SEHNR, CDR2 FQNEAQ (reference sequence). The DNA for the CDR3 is TGTGCCAGCAGCTTAAGTGAACGGGGGCCCCAGCATTTT. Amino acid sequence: CASSLSERGPQHF.

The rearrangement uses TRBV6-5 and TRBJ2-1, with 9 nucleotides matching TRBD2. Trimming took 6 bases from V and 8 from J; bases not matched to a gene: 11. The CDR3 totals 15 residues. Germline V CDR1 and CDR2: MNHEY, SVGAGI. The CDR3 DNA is TGTGCCAGCAGCACCCTGGGCGGGGGGGCGGATGAGCAGTTCTTC. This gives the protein CASSTLGGGADEQFF.

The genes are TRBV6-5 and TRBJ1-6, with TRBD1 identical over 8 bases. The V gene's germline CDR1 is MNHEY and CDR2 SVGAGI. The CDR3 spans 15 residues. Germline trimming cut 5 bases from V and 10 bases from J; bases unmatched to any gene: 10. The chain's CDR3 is CASSLGQGYRSPLHF. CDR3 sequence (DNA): TGTGCCAGCAGTCTTGGACAGGGTTATCGATCACCCCTCCACTTT.

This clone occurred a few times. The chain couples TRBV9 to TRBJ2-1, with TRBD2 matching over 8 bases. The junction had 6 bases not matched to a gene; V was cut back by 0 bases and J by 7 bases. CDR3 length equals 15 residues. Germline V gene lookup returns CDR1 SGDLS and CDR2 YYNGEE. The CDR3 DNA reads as TGTGCCAGCAGCGTAGTGGGCAGCGGGGGAAATGAGCAGTTCTTC. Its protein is CASSVVGSGGNEQFF.

This CDR3 is CASSFRQGNQETQYF. CDR3 coding DNA: TGTGCCAGCAGCTTCCGACAGGGGAACCAAGAGACCCAGTACTTC. The rearrangement links TRBV7-3 to TRBJ2-5; 8 bases fit TRBD1. The CDR3 extends over 15 amino acids. Germline V gene sequence: CDR1 SGHTA, CDR2 FQGTGA. J was trimmed by 0 bases and V by 3 bases; bases with no gene match: 3. The variable domain in full, completed from reference TRBV7-3 and TRBJ2-5, reads GAGVSQTPSNKVTEKGKYVELRCDPISGHTALYWYRQSLGQGPEFLIYFQGTGAADDSGLPNDRFFAVRPEGSVSTLKIQRTERGDSAVYLCASSFRQGNQETQYFGPGTRLLVL.

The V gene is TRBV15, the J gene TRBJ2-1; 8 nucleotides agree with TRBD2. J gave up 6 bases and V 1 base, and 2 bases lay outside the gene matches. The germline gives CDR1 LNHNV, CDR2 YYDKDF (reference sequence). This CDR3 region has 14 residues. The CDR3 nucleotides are TGTGCCACCAGCAGAGCGGCGGGGGGCAATGAGCAGTTCTTC. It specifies CATSRAAGGNEQFF.

The DNA of the CDR3 is TGCGCCAGCAGCTTGGGGGAGACAGGGTCCTACGAGCAGTACTTC. This encodes CASSLGETGSYEQYF. V usage is TRBV5-1 and J usage is TRBJ2-7; 7 bases align to TRBD1. The germline V gene has CDR1 SGHRS and CDR2 YFSETQ. With 0 bases clipped from V and 1 base from J, the junction kept 4 bases outside the gene matches. The CDR3 spans 15 residues.

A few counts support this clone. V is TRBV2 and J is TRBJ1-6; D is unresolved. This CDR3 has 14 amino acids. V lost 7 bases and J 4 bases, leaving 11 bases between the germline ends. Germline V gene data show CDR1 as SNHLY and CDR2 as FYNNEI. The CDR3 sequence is CASTLGVYNSPLHF. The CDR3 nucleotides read TGTGCCAGCACTTTGGGAGTTTATAATTCACCCCTCCACTTT. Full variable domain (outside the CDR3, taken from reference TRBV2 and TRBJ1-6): EPEVTQTPSHQVTQMGQEVILRCVPISNHLYFYWYRQILGQKVEFLVSFYNNEISEKSEIFDDQFSVERPDGSNFTLKIRSTKLEDSAMYFCASTLGVYNSPLHFGNGTRLTVT.

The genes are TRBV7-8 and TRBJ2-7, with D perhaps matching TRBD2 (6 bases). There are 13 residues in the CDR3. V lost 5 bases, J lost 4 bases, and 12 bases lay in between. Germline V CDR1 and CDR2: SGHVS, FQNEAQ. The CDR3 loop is CASSTGRGYEQYF. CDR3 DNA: TGTGCCAGCAGCACTGGGCGGGGTTACGAGCAGTACTTC.